Here is one T cell receptor (beta chain) with its context. The entry originates in a study of blood T cell repertoires in COVID-19. Original handling: Amplification of reference gene primers provided the estimated nucleated cell counts. Clones were read by immunoSEQ multiplex PCR, and TCRdb kept only the in-frame ones, dropping some. Clonal size and the V and J genes are those of that table, whereas D and trimming came from the DNA. The repertoire holds tens of thousands of clones, with about four fifths as singletons. This CDR3 has 15 residues. CDR1 WSHSY and CDR2 SAAADI come from the germline V gene. V trimming: 5 bases; J trimming: 8 bases; junction bases outside the gene matches: 10.

V usage is TRBV10-2 and J usage is TRBJ1-2, with 11 bases that match TRBD1. The receptor was derived from a man between 65 and 79 years old with COVID-19, enrolled during active disease. Sequencing was carried out using peripheral blood. CDR3 nucleotides: TGCGCCAGCAGTAGGACAGGGGGCCGAGGAAGGGGCTACACCTTC. Translated, it gives CASSRTGGRGRGYTF.